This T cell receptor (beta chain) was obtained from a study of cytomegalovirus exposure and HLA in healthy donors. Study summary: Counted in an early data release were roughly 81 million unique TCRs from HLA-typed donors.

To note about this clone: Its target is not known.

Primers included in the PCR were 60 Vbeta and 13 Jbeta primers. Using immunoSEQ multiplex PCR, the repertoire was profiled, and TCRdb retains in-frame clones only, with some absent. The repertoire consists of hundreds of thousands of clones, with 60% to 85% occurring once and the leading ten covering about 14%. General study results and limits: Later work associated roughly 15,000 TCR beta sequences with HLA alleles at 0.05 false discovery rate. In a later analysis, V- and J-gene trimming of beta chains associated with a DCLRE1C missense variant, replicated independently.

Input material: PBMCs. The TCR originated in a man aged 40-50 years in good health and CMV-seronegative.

The CDR3 here is CASSSPQRSSYEQYF. CDR3 in DNA: TGTGCCAGCAGTTCCCCCCAGCGGAGCTCCTACGAGCAGTACTTC. The rearrangement uses TRBV27 and TRBJ2-7, with D perhaps matching TRBD2 (5 bases). With 4 bases removed from V and 0 bases from J, the gap between germline ends came to 13 bases. CDR1 MNHEY and CDR2 SMNVEV come from the germline V gene (reference sequence). The length of the CDR3 is 15 residues.